These 26 T cell receptor beta chains originate from one sample sequenced in a study of T-cell reconstitution after alpha-beta-depleted transplantation in children (dated by TCRdb to the mid-2010s). The sample's treatment or condition, from its label and the paper: allogeneic hematopoietic cell transplantation with graft depleted of TCRalphabeta T cells and CD19 B cells. Libraries were prepared through PCR. Sequencing used an Illumina HiSeq 2500. TCR library preparation used molecular barcoding, with unique molecular identifiers applied to normalize quantification of the TCRbeta repertoire. The public reads were run again by TCRdb, first through fastp at Q25 and then through MiXCR, and only productive beta chains were kept. Rows with one shared CDR3 protein collapse into an entry with the most common genes and DNA. Across this sample there are about 78,000 distinct CDR3 sequences, with roughly 14% seen only once. The ten largest clones add up to 25% to 35% of the sample.

The specimen was PBMCs, mostly from graft donor cells, collected 180 days after TCRalphabeta/CD19-depleted stem cell transplant. All receptors derive from a male patient aged 2 to 9 who had a stem cell transplant for acute lymphoblastic leukemia, so the T cells may come from the graft donor.

The chain joins TRBV5-5 to TRBJ1-1, with D uncertain. The germline CDR1 and CDR2 sequences are SGHKS and YYEKEE (reference sequence). The CDR3 has 15 amino acids. Deletions cut 1 base from V and 0 bases from J, with 10 bases between. The CDR3 loop is CASSLLNTLNTEAFF. The CDR3 DNA is TGTGCCAGCAGCTTGTTGAACACCCTGAACACTGAAGCTTTCTTT.

The V and J genes are TRBV15 and TRBJ2-7; D is unresolved. The CDR3 spans 14 residues. CDR1 is LNHNV and CDR2 is YYDKDF in the germline V gene (reference sequence). V lost 2 bases and J 0 bases, leaving 8 bases between the germline ends. The CDR3 region has the DNA TGTGCCACCAGCAGATTGGGCAGCTCCTACGAGCAGTACTTC. Its translation: CATSRLGSSYEQYF.

V usage is TRBV7-2 and J usage is TRBJ1-6, with D tentatively TRBD1 (5 bases). The germline CDR1 and CDR2 sequences are SGHTA and FQGNSA. The CDR3 runs to 13 residues. Deletions cut 6 bases from V and 15 bases from J, with 18 bases between. CDR3 in amino acids: CASSSYPGGDLHF. CDR3 DNA sequence: TGTGCCAGCAGTTCTTATCCGGGAGGGGACCTCCACTTT.

The sample holds many counts of this clonotype. The rearrangement links TRBV5-5 to TRBJ2-3; tentatively, D is TRBD1 (5 bases). This CDR3 has 14 amino acids. Germline values: CDR1 SGHKS, CDR2 YYEKEE (reference sequence). Trimming pared 2 bases from V and 8 bases from J, leaving 15 bases between. The CDR3 coding sequence is TGTGCCAGCAGCTTCCTACAGGAAGGCTCTACGCAGTATTTT. It codes for CASSFLQEGSTQYF.

This clonotype was counted between two and nine times. The V call is TRBV2, the J call TRBJ2-7, with D possibly being TRBD1 (6 bases). Looked up from germline, CDR1 is SNHLY and CDR2 is FYNNEI. The V end lost 6 bases, the J end lost 2 bases, and 14 bases lay between the germline ends. The CDR3 extends over 14 amino acids. For the CDR3, the DNA is TGTGCCAGCAGAAGGACAGCCGAACCCTACGAGCAGTACTTC. Its protein is CASRRTAEPYEQYF.

This clonotype appeared a few times. This chain connects TRBV6-6 to TRBJ1-1, with 8 bases fitting TRBD1. With V trimmed by 8 bases and J by 0 bases, 2 bases remained unmatched. CDR3 size: 13 residues. Germline V gene data show CDR1 as MNHNY and CDR2 as SVGAGI (reference sequence). The CDR3 DNA follows: TGTGCCAGCTGGGACAGGTTGAACACTGAAGCTTTCTTT. Translated, it gives CASWDRLNTEAFF.

The J gene is TRBJ2-7, the V gene TRBV7-2, with unresolved D. CDR3 length: 13 residues. From germline, CDR1 is SGHTA and CDR2 FQGNSA. V was clipped by 1 base and J by 5 bases, with 9 bases between them. CDR3 bases: TGTGCCAGCAGCTTAGAAGGATACCACGAGCAGTACTTC. This encodes CASSLEGYHEQYF.

The chain recombines TRBV7-2 with TRBJ2-6; D unclear. Germline V gene data show CDR1 as SGHTA and CDR2 as FQGNSA. The CDR3 runs to 17 residues. V was cut by 6 bases and J by 0 bases, with 15 bases left in between. The CDR3 loop is CASRVTPINSGANVLTF. The CDR3 DNA is TGTGCCAGCAGGGTCACTCCCATCAACTCTGGGGCCAACGTCCTGACTTTC.

V gene TRBV19 combines with J gene TRBJ2-3; no firm D call. CDR3 length equals 12 residues. The germline V gene has CDR1 LNHDA and CDR2 SQIVND (reference sequence). V lost 7 bases and J 3 bases, leaving 8 bases between the germline ends. CDR3 region: CASKGRTDTQYF. The CDR3 nucleotides are TGTGCCAGTAAAGGGCGAACAGATACGCAGTATTTT.

This clonotype was seen ten or more times. The genes are TRBV7-2 and TRBJ1-2; D gene unclear. The CDR3 loop spans 15 amino acids. Germline assignment: CDR1 SGHTA and CDR2 FQGNSA. V shed 2 bases and J shed 4 bases, with 14 bases lying between them. The CDR3 spells CASSLLAGKSYGYTF. CDR3 DNA sequence: TGTGCCAGCAGCTTACTGGCTGGCAAGAGCTATGGCTACACCTTC.

The rearrangement uses TRBV5-1 and TRBJ2-2; the D gene is possibly TRBD2 (5 bases). CDR3 size: 15 residues. Germline V lookup: CDR1 SGHRS, CDR2 YFSETQ. Between the trimmed V and J ends, which lost 0 bases and 3 bases, there was a span of 9 bases. CDR3 coding DNA: TGCGCCAGCAGCTTGGGATGGGGAGACACCGGGGAGCTGTTTTTT. It codes for CASSLGWGDTGELFF.

The chain combines TRBV12-2 with TRBJ2-1. TRBV12-2 constitutes a pseudogene. The CDR3 covers 15 residues. CDR3 sequence: CASRLGWDNYNEQFF. DNA for the CDR3: TGTGCAAGTCGCTTAGGATGGGATAACTACAATGAGCAGTTCTTC.

The V and J genes are TRBV10-1 and TRBJ2-7, with D possibly matching TRBD2 (7 bases). V lost 0 bases, J lost 6 bases, and 12 bases lay in between. The germline V gene encodes CDR1 WNHNN and CDR2 SYGVQD (reference sequence). This CDR3 is built from 14 residues. CDR3 coding DNA: TGCGCCAGCAGTGAGTCCCTCGGGGGGCGCGAGCAGTACTTC. Protein sequence: CASSESLGGREQYF.

Worth noting for this clonotype: A much bigger clone sits one base away, suggesting this may be a read error. It is likely a read error, because the conserved phenylalanine at the end of the CDR3 is missing. The chain has TRBV5-1 and TRBJ1-2; D unresolved. V dropped 4 bases and J dropped 8 bases, with 12 bases sitting between them. Germline V gene data show CDR1 as SGHRS and CDR2 as YFSETQ. The CDR3 is made up of 12 amino acids. CDR3 residues: CASSDGVLGYTL. The CDR3, as DNA: TGCGCCAGCAGCGACGGAGTTCTGGGCTACACCTTA.

The chain links TRBV20-1 to TRBJ2-1; no clear D. V was pared by 3 bases and J by 12 bases, with 9 bases between. Looked up from germline, CDR1 is DFQATT and CDR2 is SNEGSKA (reference sequence). The CDR3 consists of 10 residues. The CDR3 DNA reads TGCAGTGCTAGGGAGAGTGGGCAGTTCTTC. It is translated as CSARESGQFF.

The V gene is TRBV6-2 or TRBV6-3, the J gene TRBJ2-7; D tentatively reads TRBD1 or TRBD2 (5 bases each). CDR3 size: 15 residues. Germline loops: CDR1 MNHEY, CDR2 SVGEGT. The V gene lost 5 bases and the J gene lost 0 bases, with 14 bases spanning the gap. The CDR3, as DNA: TGTGCCAGCAGTCTGGGACGGCGGAGCTCCTACGAGCAGTACTTC. Encoded protein: CASSLGRRSSYEQYF.

Only a few counts were recorded for this clonotype. The V call is TRBV12-3 or TRBV12-4, the J call TRBJ1-1, with TRBD1 matching over 11 bases. The V segment lost 2 bases and the J segment 4 bases; nucleotides outside the gene matches: 6. There are 16 residues in the CDR3. The CDR3 DNA is TGTGCCAGCAGTTTATATGTGGGACAGGGGGTCACTGAAGCTTTCTTT. It specifies CASSLYVGQGVTEAFF.

This clonotype has more than one count but fewer than ten. V gene TRBV25-1 combines with J gene TRBJ1-2; tentatively, D is TRBD1 (6 bases). The CDR3 has 13 amino acids. V was cut by 2 bases and J by 6 bases, with 10 bases left in between. Germline CDR1 MGHDK, CDR2 SYGVNS. The CDR3 region is CASSEGKGDGYTF. CDR3 in DNA: TGTGCCAGCAGTGAAGGAAAGGGGGATGGCTACACCTTC.

This chain connects TRBV7-9 to TRBJ1-2; D is uncertain. CDR3 size: 13 residues. V lost 1 base to trimming and J lost 3 bases, with 6 bases between them. Looked up from germline, CDR1 is SEHNR and CDR2 is FQNEAQ (reference sequence). The CDR3 loop is CASSLGTDYGYTF. Here the CDR3 DNA reads TGTGCCAGCAGCTTAGGGACGGACTATGGCTACACCTTC. Using reference TRBV7-9 and TRBJ1-2 for the parts outside the CDR3, the full variable domain is DTGVSQNPRHKITKRGQNVTFRCDPISEHNRLYWYRQTLGQGPEFLTYFQNEAQLEKSRLLSDRFSAERPKGSFSTLEIQRTEQGDSAMYLCASSLGTDYGYTFGSGTRLTVV.

The rearrangement links TRBV12-3 or TRBV12-4 to TRBJ1-1; no clear D gene. This CDR3 has 14 amino acids. Trimming cost V 2 bases and J 1 base, with 8 bases left between them. The CDR3 nucleotides read TGTGCCAGCAGTTTATTCACGGGGAACACTGAAGCTTTCTTT. Protein: CASSLFTGNTEAFF.

This clonotype was seen many times. The chain has TRBV7-8 and TRBJ2-5; no reliable D call. Per the germline V gene, CDR1 is SGHVS and CDR2 is FQNEAQ. V was shortened by 6 bases and J by 4 bases, with 12 bases between the two germline ends. The length of the CDR3 is 13 residues. CDR3 DNA: TGTGCCAGCAGGACGCAAAGTCGAGAGACCCAGTACTTC. Its translation is CASRTQSRETQYF. The full variable domain, its missing parts supplied by reference TRBV7-8 and TRBJ2-5, is GAGVSQSPRYKVAKRGQDVALRCDPISGHVSLFWYQQALGQGPEFLTYFQNEAQLDKSGLPSDRFFAERPEGSVSTLKIQRTQQEDSAVYLCASRTQSRETQYFGPGTRLLVL.

This clonotype appeared many times. The chain joins TRBV10-3 to TRBJ2-2; a possible D gene is TRBD1 (6 bases). V lost 11 bases and J 2 bases, leaving 18 bases between the germline ends. Germline CDR1 ENHRY, CDR2 SYGVKD. The CDR3 has 15 amino acids. The CDR3 sequence: CALRSGQHNTGELFF. Written as DNA, the CDR3 is TGTGCCCTGCGGTCCGGACAGCATAACACCGGGGAGCTGTTTTTT.

This chain joins TRBV12-3 or TRBV12-4 and TRBJ2-5; possible D gene TRBD2, 5 bases. Trimming pared 6 bases from V and 1 base from J, leaving 12 bases between. The CDR3 consists of 14 residues. The CDR3 sequence: CASSPDWIQETQYF. For the CDR3, the DNA is TGTGCCAGCAGCCCGGACTGGATCCAAGAGACCCAGTACTTC.

This clonotype was counted a few times. V and J are TRBV6-5 and TRBJ2-2; D might be TRBD2 (6 bases). The CDR3 loop spans 12 amino acids. Trimming cost V 5 bases and J 7 bases, with 8 bases left between them. CDR1 is MNHEY, CDR2 SVGAGI, per germline. CDR3 in DNA: TGTGCCAGCAGTCCGGGAGTCGGGGAGCTGTTTTTT. Translating gives CASSPGVGELFF.

This clonotype was picked up many times. The chain couples TRBV11-2 to TRBJ2-2; 11 nucleotides align to TRBD1. Per germline, CDR1 SGHAT and CDR2 FQNNGV. The CDR3 spans 16 residues. The J segment lost 4 bases and the V segment lost 5 bases, leaving 6 bases of the junction unmatched. The CDR3 bases are TGTGCCAGCAGCCCCCGGACAGGGGGCGGCACCGGGGAGCTGTTTTTT. This translates into CASSPRTGGGTGELFF.

Comment on this clonotype: Likely a read error: the CDR3 ends without its conserved phenylalanine or tryptophan. The limits of the CDR3 on the DNA are not certain, so only TCRdb's listed CDR3 is given. The chain joins TRBV9 to TRBJ1-1; the table's D call, TRBD1, was not checked against the DNA. The CDR3 length equals 9 residues, ends included. Germline-derived CDR1 and CDR2 are SGDLS and YYNGEE. CDR3 in amino acids: CASSLGQGP.